This T cell receptor beta chain was identified during a study of blood T cell repertoires in COVID-19. Study in general: The United States, Italy and Spain provided the acute and convalescent COVID-19 samples. T cells, B-cell-depleted T cells, or PBMCs provided the cDNA or gDNA that served as material.

Authors' analysis steps: Researchers report that nucleated cell counts were estimated from reference gene primer amplification. Only in-frame clones appear in the TCRdb table, and some are missing; sequencing was by immunoSEQ multiplex PCR. The V and J calls and the clone size are those of that table, but D and trimming were determined from the DNA. The repertoire holds some 65,000 clones, with roughly nine tenths as singletons. The junction had 9 bases not matched to a gene; V was cut back by 10 bases and J by 4 bases. The CDR3 spans 14 residues. Germline V lookup: CDR1 SGHRS, CDR2 YFSETQ. Source material: peripheral blood. The TCR comes from a man in his 60s with acute or convalescent COVID-19. V gene TRBV5-1 combines with J gene TRBJ2-2, with TRBD2 matching over 8 bases. CDR3 protein: CASRVAGGTGELFF. The CDR3 DNA sequence: TGCGCCTCCCGAGTGGCGGGGGGCACCGGGGAGCTGTTTTTT. Using reference TRBV5-1 and TRBJ2-2 for the parts outside the CDR3, the full variable domain is KAGVTQTPRYLIKTRGQQVTLSCSPISGHRSVSWYQQTPGQGLQFLFEYFSETQRNKGNFPGRFSGRQFSNSRSEMNVSTLELGDSALYLCASRVAGGTGELFFGEGSRLTVL.